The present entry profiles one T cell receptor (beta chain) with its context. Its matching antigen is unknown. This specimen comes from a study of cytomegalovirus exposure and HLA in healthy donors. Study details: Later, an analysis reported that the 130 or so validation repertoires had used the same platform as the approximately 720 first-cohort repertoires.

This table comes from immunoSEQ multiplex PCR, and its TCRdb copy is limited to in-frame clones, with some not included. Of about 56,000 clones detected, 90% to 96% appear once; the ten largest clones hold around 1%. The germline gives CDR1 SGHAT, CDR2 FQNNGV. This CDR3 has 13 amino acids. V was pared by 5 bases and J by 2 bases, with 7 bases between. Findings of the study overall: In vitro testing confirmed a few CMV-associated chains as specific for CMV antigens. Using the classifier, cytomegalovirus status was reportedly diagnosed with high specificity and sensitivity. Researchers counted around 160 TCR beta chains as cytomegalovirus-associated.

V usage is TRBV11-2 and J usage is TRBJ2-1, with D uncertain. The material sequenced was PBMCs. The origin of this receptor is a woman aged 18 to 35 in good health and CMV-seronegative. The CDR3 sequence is CASSAAAYNEQFF. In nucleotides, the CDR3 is TGTGCCAGCAGCGCGGCCGCCTACAATGAGCAGTTCTTC.